This T cell receptor beta chain was observed in a study of tumor-infiltrating T cells and Merkel cell polyomavirus (dated by TCRdb to between 2016 and 2019). Describing the broader study: CD8+ T cells specific for the Merkel cell polyomavirus KLL epitope were examined in Merkel cell carcinoma patients. Varying disease stages were represented at patient presentation, and patients were followed for a median of roughly 2.8 years (range 1.1 to 6.0 years). Patient treatments varied, were not standardized, and included chemotherapy, radiation and immunotherapies. In around 15 samples, TRB sequencing was done on KLL-tetramer-sorted cells from blood or tumor-infiltrating lymphocytes, along with around eleven matched whole-tumor samples. Most of the whole-tumor samples were approximately 25-micron curls sectioned from formalin-fixed, paraffin-embedded tissue blocks. In the whole study, one tumor sample was a frozen nodal tumor digest, and another tumor sample was a flash-frozen core biopsy of a metastasis.

V sheds 5 bases and J sheds 12 bases, leaving 16 bases between their ends. The cysteine opens and the phenylalanine closes a CDR3 of 12 amino acids. Solely the CDR3 DNA is kept, with 36 bases framed from the first base. CDR1 and CDR2 were assigned from the germline V gene as SGHAT and FQNNGV. Robust positive staining for Merkel cell polyomavirus Large T antigen was observed by immunohistochemistry in the tumors of all patients. The study included about 11 Merkel cell carcinoma patients whose blood and/or cultured TIL contained robust KLL-tetramer+ populations exceeding 0.04% of CD8+ T cells. All patients were identified as Caucasian, and a median age of roughly 61 years (range roughly 50 to 77 years) was recorded. For patients with unknown primaries who presented with nodal disease, or in cases where primary tissue was insufficient, lymph node tumors were analyzed. A remark on this clone: Its antigen specificity is not known. There are no base qualities to consult, and no much larger clone falls within one base.

Results and caveats for the whole study, not just this receptor: One limitation of the study is the small sample size (n of about 12 patients). Significantly improved MCC-specific survival was associated with a higher fraction of KLL-specific T cells within tumors (roughly 1.7-20% versus roughly 0-0.15%). A significant MCC-specific survival advantage (P = 0.0051) was associated with a greater number of unique KLL-specific clonotypes in tumors (roughly 5-110 vs 0-3). Only a single viral epitope was studied, so T cells against other Merkel cell polyomavirus epitopes were not captured. KLL-specific TRB repertoires were diverse and largely private, with only one public clonotype among a few hundred unique sequences, shared by two patients.

Library preparation was by the immunoSEQ multiplex PCR assay. Genomic DNA extraction, TRB sequencing and normalization were performed by Adaptive Biotechnologies (Seattle, WA). The published analysis was carried out like this. Clonality was computed as one minus Shannon entropy of productive TRB sequences normalized by log2 of unique productive sequences. KLL-specific clonotypes in tumors were identified by matching TCRbeta CDR3 amino acid sequences to those from the tetramer-sorted sample of each patient. This immuneACCESS table, as held by TCRdb, lists in-frame sequences with V and J called but not all clones. Of the missing ones, under half trace to an unresolved V gene in checked studies; the others have no known cause. Clone size and V and J calls were adopted from that table, with D and trimming inferred from the DNA. Within this sample are 25,000 or so clones, with 70% to 90% of them counted one time only. The top ten clonotypes cover less than 3% of the sample.

The V gene is TRBV11-2 and the J gene is TRBJ1-2; the D gene is not confidently resolved. This clonotype was sampled from a man aged 50-59 years with Merkel cell carcinoma. Sequenced sample: lymph node tissue. The bases read TGTGCCAGCAGCCCTCAATTCGGTTCTGACACCTTC. Its translation is CASSPQFGSDTF.